The rows below give T cell receptor beta chains drawn from one sample of a study of blood T cell repertoires in COVID-19. Measured with immunoSEQ multiplex PCR; TCRdb has only the in-frame clones, and not every one. The data contain around 120,000 clones, about three quarters of them singletons. The sequenced material came from peripheral blood. These receptors all come from a man in his 70s with acute or convalescent COVID-19. Each CDR3 is given with its conserved first and last residue. D genes are given only for firm matches. Clone size appears in some rows only: once, few, many, or a class for an expanded clone.

clone size	V gene	D gene	J gene	CDR3 protein	CDR3 DNA
NA	TRBV4-3	TRBD2	TRBJ2-1	CASREGWAGGRNEQFF	TGCGCCAGCCGCGAAGGATGGGCGGGGGGGCGGAATGAGCAGTTCTTC
NA	TRBV4-2	NA	TRBJ2-1	CASSQDILEPYNEQFF	TGTGCCAGCAGCCAAGATATCCTAGAGCCCTACAATGAGCAGTTCTTC
NA	TRBV3-1/TRBV3-2	NA	TRBJ1-2	CASSQGRSWAWGYTF	TGTGCCAGCAGCCAAGGCCGCAGTTGGGCATGGGGCTACACCTTC
NA	TRBV14	TRBD2	TRBJ2-1	CASSPGTSGGAYNEQFF	TGTGCCAGCAGCCCCGGGACTAGCGGGGGGGCCTACAATGAGCAGTTCTTC
NA	TRBV7-9	NA	TRBJ1-5	CASSPAGDQPQHF	TGTGCCAGCAGCCCCGCAGGGGATCAGCCCCAGCATTTT
NA	TRBV10-3	NA	TRBJ1-4	CAISESREEKLFF	TGTGCCATCAGTGAGAGCAGGGAAGAAAAACTGTTTTTT
NA	TRBV12-2	NA	TRBJ1-2	CASRSYVSGQGKYGYTF	TGTGCAAGCCGCTCTTACGTTTCGGGTCAGGGGAAGTATGGCTACACCTTC
few	TRBV30	TRBD1	TRBJ2-1	CAWRFGTGNEQFF	TGTGCCTGGAGATTCGGGACAGGCAATGAGCAGTTCTTC
NA	TRBV27	NA	TRBJ2-3	CASSQRAQGTDTQYF	TGTGCCAGCAGTCAGCGGGCCCAGGGAACAGATACGCAGTATTTT
few	TRBV9	NA	TRBJ2-3	CASSVIPAGDTQYF	TGTGCCAGCAGCGTGATACCCGCCGGAGATACGCAGTATTTT
NA	TRBV27	NA	TRBJ1-4	CASSQQGWNEKLFF	TGTGCCAGCAGTCAACAGGGATGGAATGAAAAACTGTTTTTT
NA	TRBV7-9	TRBD1	TRBJ1-4	CASSFPKGQAGEKLFF	TGTGCCAGCAGCTTCCCCAAGGGACAGGCGGGAGAAAAACTGTTTTTT
NA	TRBV14	NA	TRBJ2-1	CASSQIAENNEQFF	TGTGCCAGCAGCCAGATAGCGGAAAACAATGAGCAGTTCTTC
few	TRBV25-1	NA	TRBJ1-5	CASSRGGSNQPQHF	TGTGCCAGCAGTCGGGGGGGCAGCAATCAGCCCCAGCATTTT
few	TRBV18	NA	TRBJ1-6	CASSPRGANSPLHF	TGTGCCAGCTCACCCAGGGGAGCCAATTCACCCCTCCACTTT
NA	TRBV18	TRBD1	TRBJ2-7	CASSPLPTGVNEQYF	TGTGCCAGCTCACCGCTGCCGACAGGGGTCAACGAGCAGTACTTC
NA	TRBV28	NA	TRBJ1-3	CASSLVQANSGNTIYF	TGTGCCAGCAGTTTGGTACAGGCCAACTCTGGAAACACCATATATTTT